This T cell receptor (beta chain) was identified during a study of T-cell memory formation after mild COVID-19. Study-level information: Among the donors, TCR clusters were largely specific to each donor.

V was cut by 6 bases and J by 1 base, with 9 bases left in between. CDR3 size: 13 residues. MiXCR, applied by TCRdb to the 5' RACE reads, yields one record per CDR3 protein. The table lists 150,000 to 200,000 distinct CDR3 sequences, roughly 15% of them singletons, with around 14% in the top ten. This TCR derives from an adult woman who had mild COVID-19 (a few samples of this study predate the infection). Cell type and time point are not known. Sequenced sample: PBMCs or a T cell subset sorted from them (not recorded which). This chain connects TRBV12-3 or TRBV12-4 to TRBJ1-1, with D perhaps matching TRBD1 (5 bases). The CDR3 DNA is TGTGCCAGCAGCCGACAGACGAACACTGAAGCTTTCTTT. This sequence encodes CASSRQTNTEAFF.